This passage covers 6 T cell receptor beta chains from one sample sequenced in a study of shared clonotypes between healthy human individuals. The table came from immunoSEQ multiplex PCR; TCRdb's copy has only in-frame clones and leaves some out. Here the sample spans about 1 million clones, around four fifths being singletons. The sequenced material came from memory CD4+ T cells sorted from blood. Described subset: CD45RA-negative fraction. The receptors here all came from a man between 18 and 35 years old in good health.

As regards this clone: The sample holds other DNA sequences that translate to the same CDR3. The chain employs TRBV27 and TRBJ2-5; 11 bases are a match to TRBD2. Germline V gene data show CDR1 as MNHEY and CDR2 as SMNVEV (reference sequence). The CDR3 spans 14 residues. V lost 6 bases, J lost 4 bases, and 4 bases stayed unmatched. The CDR3 reads CASRGLAEGETQYF. CDR3 nucleotide sequence: TGTGCCAGCAGGGGACTAGCGGAAGGAGAGACCCAGTACTTC.

The rearrangement uses TRBV9 and TRBJ1-2; D not certain. The V gene's germline CDR1 is SGDLS and CDR2 YYNGEE. There are 15 residues in the CDR3. Trimming removed 2 bases from V and 5 bases from J, with 16 bases in between. CDR3 in amino acids: CASSVEGAGRYGYTF. The CDR3, as DNA: TGTGCCAGCAGCGTCGAGGGAGCGGGGAGGTATGGCTACACCTTC.

In its sample, this clone was seen many times. This chain uses TRBV10-2 with TRBJ1-1, with D unclear. Germline assignment: CDR1 WSHSY and CDR2 SAAADI. The CDR3 sequence is 13 residues long. V was clipped by 4 bases and J by 3 bases, with 9 bases between them. In DNA form, the CDR3 reads TGCGCCAGCAGTGTCGACCTCTACACTGAAGCTTTCTTT. Its translation is CASSVDLYTEAFF.

V is TRBV5-6 and J is TRBJ1-2; 7 bases are shared with TRBD1. Germline lookup yields CDR1 SGHDT and CDR2 YYEEEE. V trimming: 3 bases; J trimming: 12 bases; junction bases outside the gene matches: 5. The CDR3 spans 11 residues. The CDR3 DNA reads TGTGCCAGCAGCTACAGGGGTTACGACACCTTC. Translating gives CASSYRGYDTF. Based on the CDR3 plus reference TRBV5-6 and TRBJ1-2, the full variable domain is DAGVTQSPTHLIKTRGQQVTLRCSPKSGHDTVSWYQQALGQGPQFIFQYYEEEERQRGNFPDRFSGHQFPNYSSELNVNALLLGDSALYLCASSYRGYDTFGSGTRLTVV.

CDR3 sequence: CASSPTDRGKTDTQYF. In DNA, the CDR3 is TGTGCCAGCAGCCCCACGGACAGGGGGAAGACAGATACGCAGTATTTT. V usage is TRBV5-4 and J usage is TRBJ2-3; 10 bases agree with TRBD1. Germline V gene sequence: CDR1 SGHNT, CDR2 YYREEE (reference sequence). The trim removed 4 bases at V and 3 bases at J, leaving 8 bases unmatched. This CDR3 has 16 residues.

Note on this clone: A junction end diverges from the germline sequence, so it may reflect a read error. This chain connects TRBV7-7 to TRBJ1-5; maybe TRBD1 (5 bases). Germline assignment: CDR1 SSHAT and CDR2 FNYEAQ (reference sequence). This CDR3 comprises 15 residues. In DNA, the CDR3 is TGTGCTAGCAGCTTAAACGCAGGGCGGGAGCAGCCCCAGCATTTT. Translation gives CASSLNAGREQPQHF.